This is a list of T cell receptor beta chains from one sample in a study of blood T cell repertoires in COVID-19. Repertoires were generated with immunoSEQ multiplex PCR, while TCRdb's copy carries only in-frame clones and drops some. In the table there are 110,000 to 150,000 clones, approximately 80% of which are singletons. The sequencing input was PBMCs or T cells enriched from blood (not recorded which). The receptors come from a woman under 30 who had been exposed to COVID-19. CDR3s include the opening cysteine and the closing phenylalanine or tryptophan. A D gene is named only where the DNA matches it firmly. A clone size is listed for some rows: how often the clone was seen (once, few, many), or a class if it is expanded.

j_call v_call clone_size d_call cdr3_aa cdr3_nt
TRBJ1-3 TRBV18 - - CASSPRRGPGNTIYF TGTGCCAGCTCACCACGAAGGGGCCCGGGAAACACCATATATTTT
TRBJ2-2 TRBV9 - TRBD2 CASSPRTSGRRNTGELFF TGTGCCAGCAGCCCCCGGACTAGCGGGAGGAGGAACACCGGGGAGCTGTTTTTT
TRBJ1-1 TRBV4-1 - TRBD1 CASSQDLQGGTEAFF TGCGCCAGCAGCCAAGATCTGCAGGGGGGCACTGAAGCTTTCTTT
TRBJ2-3 TRBV20-1 - TRBD2 CSASEELAGDTDTQYF TGCAGTGCTAGTGAAGAACTAGCGGGAGACACAGATACGCAGTATTTT
TRBJ2-3 TRBV27 - - CASSFGGLTADTQYF TGTGCCAGCAGTTTTGGCGGATTAACTGCAGATACGCAGTATTTT
TRBJ1-2 TRBV27 - TRBD1 CASSLSARGLFYGYTF TGTGCCAGCAGTTTATCAGCGAGGGGGCTGTTCTATGGCTACACCTTC
TRBJ2-2 TRBV2 - - CASSDRISGHRTGELFF TGTGCCAGCAGTGACAGGATATCTGGACATCGCACCGGGGAGCTGTTTTTT
TRBJ1-2 TRBV6-5 - TRBD1 CASRDYRGDYGYTF TGTGCCAGCAGAGATTACAGGGGCGACTATGGCTACACCTTC
TRBJ1-2 TRBV6-5 - TRBD1 CASSYRQGYGYTF TGTGCCAGCAGTTATCGACAGGGCTATGGCTACACCTTC
TRBJ2-3 TRBV10-3 - TRBD1 CAISTGQASTDTQYF TGTGCCATCAGTACAGGACAGGCTAGCACAGATACGCAGTATTTT
TRBJ2-2 TRBV29-1 - TRBD1 CSGTEPGTGDTGELFF TGCAGCGGGACCGAACCCGGGACAGGAGACACCGGGGAGCTGTTTTTT
TRBJ1-1 TRBV7-9 - - CASTIAGEAFF TGTGCCAGCACCATTGCAGGTGAAGCTTTCTTT
TRBJ2-1 TRBV27 - TRBD2 CASRLAGAEYNEQFF TGTGCCAGCAGACTAGCGGGAGCGGAATACAATGAGCAGTTCTTC
TRBJ2-7 TRBV18 few TRBD1 CASSPGQGSGEQYF TGTGCCAGCTCACCTGGACAGGGATCGGGCGAGCAGTACTTC
TRBJ1-6 TRBV6-1 - - CASSEAGGGGNSPLHF TGTGCCAGCAGTGAAGCGGGCGGGGGGGGCAATTCACCCCTCCACTTT
TRBJ2-3 TRBV27 once TRBD2 CASRERGLPTDTQYF TGTGCCAGCAGGGAGCGGGGCCTTCCCACAGATACGCAGTATTTT
TRBJ2-5 TRBV6-5 - - CASSVRGETQYF TGTGCCAGCTCGGTCAGGGGAGAGACCCAGTACTTC
TRBJ1-6 TRBV10-3 - TRBD1 CATRTGMSSYNSPLHF TGTGCCACCCGGACAGGGATGAGCTCCTATAATTCACCCCTCCACTTT
TRBJ1-3 TRBV30 - - CAWRRDGNTIYF TGTGCCTGGAGGAGGGATGGAAACACCATATATTTT
TRBJ2-5 TRBV4-3 - - CASSQDSGARETQYF TGCGCCAGCAGCCAAGATTCAGGGGCACGGGAGACCCAGTACTTC
TRBJ1-5 TRBV6-2/TRBV6-3 - TRBD1 CASSMDRVGNQPQHF TGTGCCAGCAGTATGGACAGGGTGGGTAATCAGCCCCAGCATTTT
TRBJ2-3 TRBV7-9 - - CASSSPGNTDTQYF TGTGCCAGCAGCTCCCCGGGAAACACAGATACGCAGTATTTT
TRBJ2-1 TRBV9 - TRBD2 CASSVEASGRGMAFF TGTGCCAGCAGCGTAGAGGCTAGCGGGAGGGGGATGGCGTTCTTC
TRBJ2-3 TRBV5-1 once TRBD2 CASSLGSSGRVDTQYF TGCGCCAGCAGCTTGGGTTCTAGCGGGAGGGTGGATACGCAGTATTTT
TRBJ2-1 TRBV28 once TRBD2 CASSSGTSGRAYNEQFF TGTGCCAGCAGTTCAGGGACTAGCGGGAGGGCCTACAATGAGCAGTTCTTC
TRBJ2-1 TRBV28 - TRBD1 CASGVQGILSSYNEQFF TGTGCCAGCGGCGTACAGGGGATCCTTAGCTCCTACAATGAGCAGTTCTTC
TRBJ2-5 TRBV5-1 - - CASSLAFPGGGGETQYF TGCGCCAGCAGCTTGGCCTTCCCAGGGGGAGGAGGAGAGACCCAGTACTTC
TRBJ2-1 TRBV19 once TRBD2 CASSTRTSGFSYNEQFF TGTGCCAGTAGTACCCGGACTAGCGGATTTTCCTACAATGAGCAGTTCTTC
TRBJ1-2 TRBV6-5 - - CASSFTYSQGTDGYTF TGTGCCAGCAGTTTTACTTACTCTCAGGGGACGGATGGCTACACCTTC
TRBJ1-1 TRBV5-3 - - CARSLVQATYFEAFF TGTGCCAGAAGCTTGGTTCAGGCCACTTACTTTGAAGCTTTCTTT
TRBJ2-2 TRBV7-6 few - CASSLRDTGELFF TGTGCCAGCAGCTTGCGGGACACCGGGGAGCTGTTTTTT
TRBJ2-7 TRBV19 - - CASSIQGTYEQYF TGTGCCAGTAGTATTCAGGGAACCTACGAGCAGTACTTC
TRBJ1-6 TRBV5-1 once - CASSFGAYNSPLHF TGCGCCAGCAGCTTCGGTGCCTATAATTCACCCCTCCACTTT
TRBJ1-6 TRBV5-1 - TRBD1 CASSLTGVHSPLHF TGCGCCAGCAGCCTGACAGGGGTCCATTCACCCCTCCACTTT
TRBJ2-1 TRBV19 - - CASGRGVADYNEQFF TGTGCCAGTGGAAGAGGGGTAGCGGACTACAATGAGCAGTTCTTC
TRBJ1-5 TRBV7-9 - - CASSRDYSNQPQHF TGTGCCAGCAGCCGCGATTATAGCAATCAGCCCCAGCATTTT
TRBJ1-6 TRBV6-5 - - CASRINTFANSPLHF TGTGCCAGCAGGATAAACACATTCGCTAATTCACCCCTCCACTTT
TRBJ2-1 TRBV6-4 - TRBD2 CASSWTSGAPSEQFF TGTGCCAGCAGTTGGACTAGCGGGGCCCCTAGTGAGCAGTTCTTC
TRBJ2-3 TRBV6-1 - - CASSEINRDTQYF TGTGCCAGCAGTGAAATAAATAGAGATACGCAGTATTTT
TRBJ1-2 TRBV10-3 - TRBD1 CAISESGTGNYGYTF TGTGCCATCAGTGAGTCGGGGACAGGGAACTATGGCTACACCTTC
TRBJ2-1 TRBV3-1/TRBV3-2 few TRBD2 CASSQNGAGGLREQFF TGTGCCAGCAGCCAAAATGGGGCGGGAGGGTTGCGCGAGCAGTTCTTC
TRBJ2-1 TRBV30 - TRBD2 CAWSVRTSGHLFF TGTGCCTGGAGTGTACGGACTAGCGGGCATCTGTTCTTC
TRBJ1-2 TRBV29-1 - - CSVGGGAAGGYTF TGCAGCGTTGGAGGCGGGGCGGCAGGTGGCTACACCTTC
TRBJ2-6 TRBV11-3 - TRBD1 CASSLPGTGGNSGANVLTF TGTGCCAGCAGCTTACCCGGAACAGGGGGCAACTCTGGGGCCAACGTCCTGACTTTC
TRBJ2-1 TRBV27 - - CASSFSSSYNEQFF TGTGCCAGCAGTTTCTCTAGCTCCTACAATGAGCAGTTCTTC
TRBJ1-5 TRBV5-1 once - CASSQGNGNQPQHF TGCGCCAGCAGCCAGGGGAACGGCAATCAGCCCCAGCATTTT
TRBJ1-5 TRBV24-1 - - CATSDSGRHSQPQHF TGTGCCACCAGTGATAGCGGGAGACATAGTCAGCCCCAGCATTTT
TRBJ1-1 TRBV11-3 - - CASSRTGNTEAFF TGTGCCAGCAGCCGTACAGGGAACACTGAAGCTTTCTTT
TRBJ2-1 TRBV9 once TRBD1 CASSTGGRNEQFF TGTGCCAGCAGCACAGGGGGGAGGAATGAGCAGTTCTTC
TRBJ2-5 TRBV5-4 - - CASSLVPEGGTQYF TGTGCCAGCAGCTTGGTCCCGGAAGGGGGGACCCAGTACTTC
TRBJ1-1 TRBV5-1 - TRBD1 CASSPGTGPVENTEAFF TGCGCCAGCAGCCCTGGGACAGGGCCCGTCGAGAACACTGAAGCTTTCTTT
TRBJ2-3 TRBV5-6 once TRBD2 CASSLSLAGTYTDTQYF TGTGCCAGCAGCTTGAGTCTAGCGGGGACCTACACAGATACGCAGTATTTT
TRBJ2-1 TRBV19 few TRBD2 CASSQTSGNYNEQFF TGTGCCAGTAGTCAGACTAGCGGTAATTACAATGAGCAGTTCTTC
TRBJ2-2 TRBV25-1 - TRBD2 CASSEQQLAGITGELFF TGTGCCAGCAGTGAACAGCAACTAGCGGGGATCACCGGGGAGCTGTTTTTT
TRBJ1-1 TRBV11-2 - TRBD1 CASSLKQGHLNTEAFF TGTGCCAGCAGCTTAAAACAGGGGCACTTGAACACTGAAGCTTTCTTT
TRBJ1-2 TRBV28 - TRBD1 CASSSDRAIHGYTF TGTGCCAGCAGTTCGGACAGGGCAATACATGGCTACACCTTC
TRBJ2-3 TRBV19 - - CASSRGGAELDTQYF TGTGCCAGTAGTAGAGGAGGAGCGGAGTTAGATACGCAGTATTTT
TRBJ1-1 TRBV11-2 - - CASSPSGGEAFF TGTGCCAGCAGTCCATCCGGCGGGGAAGCTTTCTTT
TRBJ1-6 TRBV7-2 - TRBD1 CASSLVQGDNSPLHF TGTGCCAGCAGCTTAGTGCAGGGGGATAATTCACCCCTCCACTTT
TRBJ1-1 TRBV9 once TRBD1 CASSAWKSGGGQGGTEAFF TGTGCCAGCAGCGCCTGGAAGTCGGGGGGAGGACAGGGTGGAACTGAAGCTTTCTTT